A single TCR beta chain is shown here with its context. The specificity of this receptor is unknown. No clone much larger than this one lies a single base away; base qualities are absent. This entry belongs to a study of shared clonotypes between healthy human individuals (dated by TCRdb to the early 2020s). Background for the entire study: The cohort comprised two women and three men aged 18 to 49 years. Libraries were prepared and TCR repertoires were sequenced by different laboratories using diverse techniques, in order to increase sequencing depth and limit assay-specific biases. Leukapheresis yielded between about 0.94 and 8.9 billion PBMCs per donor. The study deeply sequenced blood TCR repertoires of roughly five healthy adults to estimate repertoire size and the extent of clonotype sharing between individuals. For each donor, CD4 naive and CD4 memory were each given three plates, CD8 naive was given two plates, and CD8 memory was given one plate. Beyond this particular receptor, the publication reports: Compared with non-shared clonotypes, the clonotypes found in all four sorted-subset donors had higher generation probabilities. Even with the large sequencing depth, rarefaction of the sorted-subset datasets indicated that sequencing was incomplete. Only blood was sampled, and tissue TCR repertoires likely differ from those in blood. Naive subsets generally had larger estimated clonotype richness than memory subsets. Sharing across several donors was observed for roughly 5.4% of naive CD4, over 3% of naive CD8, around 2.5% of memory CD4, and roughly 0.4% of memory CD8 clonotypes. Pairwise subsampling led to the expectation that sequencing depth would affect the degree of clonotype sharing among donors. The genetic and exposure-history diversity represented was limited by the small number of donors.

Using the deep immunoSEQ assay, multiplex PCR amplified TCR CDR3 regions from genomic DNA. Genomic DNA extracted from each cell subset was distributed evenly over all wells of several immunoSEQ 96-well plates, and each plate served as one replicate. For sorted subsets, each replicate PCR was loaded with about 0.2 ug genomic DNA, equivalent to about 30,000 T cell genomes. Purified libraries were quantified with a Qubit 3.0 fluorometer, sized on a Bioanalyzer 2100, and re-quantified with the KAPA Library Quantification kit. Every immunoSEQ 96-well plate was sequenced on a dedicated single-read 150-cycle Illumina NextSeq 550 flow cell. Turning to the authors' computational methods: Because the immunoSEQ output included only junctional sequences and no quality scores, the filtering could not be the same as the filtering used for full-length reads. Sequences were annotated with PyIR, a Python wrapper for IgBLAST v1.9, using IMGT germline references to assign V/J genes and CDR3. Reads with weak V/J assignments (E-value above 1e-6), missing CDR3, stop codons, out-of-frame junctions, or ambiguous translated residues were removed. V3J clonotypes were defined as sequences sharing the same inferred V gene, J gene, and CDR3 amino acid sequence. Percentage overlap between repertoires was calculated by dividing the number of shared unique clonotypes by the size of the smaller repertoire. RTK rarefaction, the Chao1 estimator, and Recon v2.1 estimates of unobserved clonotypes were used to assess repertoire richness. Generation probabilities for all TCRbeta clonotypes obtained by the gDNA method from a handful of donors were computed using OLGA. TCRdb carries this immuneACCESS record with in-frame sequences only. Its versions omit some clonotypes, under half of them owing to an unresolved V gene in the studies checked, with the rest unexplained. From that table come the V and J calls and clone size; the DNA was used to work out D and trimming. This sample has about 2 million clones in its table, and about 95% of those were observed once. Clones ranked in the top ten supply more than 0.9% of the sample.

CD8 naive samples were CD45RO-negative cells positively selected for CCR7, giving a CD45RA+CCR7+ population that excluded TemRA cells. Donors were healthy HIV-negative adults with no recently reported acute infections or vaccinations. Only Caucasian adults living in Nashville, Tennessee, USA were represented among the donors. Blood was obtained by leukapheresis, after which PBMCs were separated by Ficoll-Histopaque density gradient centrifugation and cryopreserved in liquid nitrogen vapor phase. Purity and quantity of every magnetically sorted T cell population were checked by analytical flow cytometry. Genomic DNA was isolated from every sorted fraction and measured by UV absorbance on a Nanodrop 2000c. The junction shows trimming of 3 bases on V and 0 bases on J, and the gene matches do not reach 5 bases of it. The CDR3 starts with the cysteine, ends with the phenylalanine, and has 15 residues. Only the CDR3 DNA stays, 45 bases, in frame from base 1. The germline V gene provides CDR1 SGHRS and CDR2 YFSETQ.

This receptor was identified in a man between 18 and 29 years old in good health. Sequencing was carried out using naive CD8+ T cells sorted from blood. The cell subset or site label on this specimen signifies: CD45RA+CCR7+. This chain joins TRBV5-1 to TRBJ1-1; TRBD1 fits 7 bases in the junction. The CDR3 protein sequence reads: CASSSMTGMNTEAFF. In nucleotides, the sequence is TGCGCCAGCAGCTCGATGACAGGGATGAACACTGAAGCTTTCTTT. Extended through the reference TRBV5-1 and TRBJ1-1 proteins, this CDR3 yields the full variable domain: KAGVTQTPRYLIKTRGQQVTLSCSPISGHRSVSWYQQTPGQGLQFLFEYFSETQRNKGNFPGRFSGRQFSNSRSEMNVSTLELGDSALYLCASSSMTGMNTEAFFGQGTRLTVV.